These 9 T cell receptor beta chains share one sample of origin, sequenced in a study of T cells after yellow fever vaccination. TCRdb recomputed calls from the 5' RACE reads with MiXCR, one row per CDR3 protein. The sample consists of over 70,000 distinct CDR3 sequences, about 7.7% of them appearing once. Material: CD8+ T cells sorted from PBMCs, obtained on the day of the yellow fever booster vaccination. The receptors derive from a man younger than 45 who received the YFV17D yellow fever vaccine.

This sequence joins TRBV9 and TRBJ2-7; 9 bases are a match to TRBD2. Trimming removed 4 bases from V and 3 bases from J; junction bases left unmatched: 8. Germline CDR1 SGDLS, CDR2 YYNGEE. The CDR3 runs 15 residues. The CDR3 DNA reads as TGTGCCAGCAGCCCCCTAGCGGGAAAACTCTACGAGCAGTACTTC. Protein: CASSPLAGKLYEQYF.

Ten or more counts support this clonotype. This rearrangement joins TRBV29-1 to TRBJ2-7; tentative D call: TRBD1 (5 bases). Germline assignment: CDR1 SQVTM and CDR2 ANQGSEA. The CDR3 contains 13 residues. V was clipped by 4 bases and J by 1 base, with 11 bases between them. CDR3 nucleotide sequence: TGCAGCGTTGCACCTGACAGTTCCTACGAGCAGTACTTC. This translates into CSVAPDSSYEQYF.

There are many counts of this clonotype. This chain uses TRBV29-1 with TRBJ2-2; no definite D call. Germline V CDR1 and CDR2: SQVTM, ANQGSEA. The CDR3 extends over 10 amino acids. Trimming left V 7 bases short and J 6 bases short, with 6 bases between. The CDR3 is CSAGSGELFF. Here the CDR3 DNA reads TGCAGCGCCGGCTCCGGGGAGCTGTTTTTT.

This clonotype was counted only a few times. V gene TRBV29-1 combines with J gene TRBJ2-3; TRBD1 agrees at 7 bases. The germline CDR1 and CDR2 sequences are SQVTM and ANQGSEA. After removal of 7 bases from V and 3 bases from J, the junction contained 10 bases not matched to a gene. The CDR3 spans 14 residues. The CDR3 spells CSARQGLGTDTQYF. The CDR3 nucleotides are TGCAGCGCCAGACAGGGCTTAGGAACAGATACGCAGTATTTT.

The chain is built from TRBV28 and TRBJ2-1; 8 bases agree with TRBD1. This CDR3 region has 17 residues. The V gene end was trimmed by 6 bases and the J gene end by 6 bases; junction bases not matched to a gene: 16. CDR1 MDHEN and CDR2 SYDVKM come from the germline V gene. This chain's CDR3 is CASSHLESGTGSNEQFF. The CDR3 DNA reads TGTGCCAGCAGCCACCTGGAATCCGGGACAGGTAGCAATGAGCAGTTCTTC.

The rearrangement links TRBV10-3 to TRBJ2-1; possible D gene TRBD1, 6 bases. Looked up from germline, CDR1 is ENHRY and CDR2 is SYGVKD. The CDR3 is 15 amino acids. Trimming took 2 bases from V and 4 from J, leaving 12 bases between them. The CDR3 bases are TGTGCCATCAGTGAGCCGGGACAAGGATACAATGAGCAGTTCTTC. It is translated as CAISEPGQGYNEQFF.

This clonotype has ten or more counts. The chain recombines TRBV9 with TRBJ2-7; 11 bases are a match to TRBD2. The CDR3 consists of 15 residues. Per germline, CDR1 SGDLS and CDR2 YYNGEE. V trimming: 3 bases; J trimming: 3 bases; junction bases outside the gene matches: 5. This chain's CDR3 is CASSASGTSGYEQYF. DNA for the CDR3: TGTGCCAGCAGCGCCTCCGGGACTAGCGGCTACGAGCAGTACTTC.

This clonotype was observed at least ten times. V gene TRBV11-2 combines with J gene TRBJ2-1, with 9 bases aligning to TRBD2. The CDR3 covers 16 residues. Trimming cost V 6 bases and J 2 bases; bases outside gene matches: 8. CDR1 and CDR2 from the germline V gene are SGHAT and FQNNGV. This CDR3 reads CASRSLSGRTYNEQFF. CDR3 DNA: TGTGCCAGCAGGTCCCTTAGCGGGAGAACCTACAATGAGCAGTTCTTC.

This clonotype was found many times. This chain joins TRBV27 and TRBJ2-1; 8 bases map to TRBD2. V was clipped by 3 bases and J by 6 bases; unmatched bases: 7. Germline CDR1 MNHEY, CDR2 SMNVEV (reference sequence). CDR3 length: 15 residues. In nucleotides, the CDR3 is TGTGCCAGCAGTTTTGACGGGAGGGCCGTCAATGAGCAGTTCTTC. Its translation is CASSFDGRAVNEQFF.